This passage covers 28 T cell receptor beta chains from one sample sequenced in a study of long-term antiretroviral therapy in people with HIV. Sequencing relied on immunoSEQ assay v3.0, run at survey level. Libraries were prepared by immunoSEQ multiplex PCR; TCRdb keeps only in-frame clonotypes and omits some of them. Of 28,000 or so clones in the sample, around 89% are singletons; the top ten hold 3.5% to 5%. This sample comprised unsorted PBMCs, obtained 0.5 years after starting antiretroviral therapy. These TCRs come from a woman aged 18-29 years with HIV.

On this clone: At one of its ends the junction is not consistent with the germline gene, which may arise from a read error. The rearrangement joins TRBV7-7 to TRBJ2-2; 10 nucleotides line up with TRBD2. The CDR3 has 15 amino acids. CDR1 SSHAT and CDR2 FNYEAQ come from the germline V gene (reference sequence). Written as DNA, the CDR3 is TGTGCTAGCAGCAGAACTAGCGGGATCACCGGGGAGCTGTTTTTT. This encodes CASSRTSGITGELFF.

This chain uses TRBV7-3 with TRBJ2-1, with 8 bases matching TRBD2. This CDR3 has 15 residues. The V gene end was trimmed by 5 bases and the J gene end by 4 bases; junction bases not matched to a gene: 7. CDR1 is SGHTA, CDR2 FQGTGA, per germline. This CDR3 is CASSLQRESYNEQFF. The CDR3 region has the DNA TGTGCCAGCAGCCTCCAGCGGGAGTCGTACAATGAGCAGTTCTTC.

The chain has TRBV7-2 and TRBJ1-1; D unresolved. This CDR3 contains 14 residues. V was shortened by 7 bases and J by 1 base, with 13 bases between the two germline ends. CDR1 is SGHTA, CDR2 FQGNSA, per germline. This CDR3 reads CASNPNPSNTEAFF. The CDR3 region has the DNA TGTGCCAGCAACCCCAACCCCTCGAACACTGAAGCTTTCTTT.

This clone was counted a single time. The V and J genes are TRBV28 and TRBJ2-7, with TRBD2 matching 7 bases. The V and J ends lost 2 bases and 0 bases, in that order; junction bases with no gene match: 16. Germline CDR1 is MDHEN and CDR2 is SYDVKM. The CDR3 runs 19 residues. The CDR3 nucleotides read TGTGCCAGCAGTTTAAGGCTTGTGGGGGGGATTTACTTCTCCTACGAGCAGTACTTC. Its protein is CASSLRLVGGIYFSYEQYF.

The CDR3 nucleotides read TGCGCCAGCAGCCAAGATACGAGTCGGCCTGGCTACACCTTC. Protein sequence: CASSQDTSRPGYTF. The V call is TRBV4-3, the J call TRBJ1-2, with no clear D. There are 14 residues in the CDR3. In germline, CDR1 is LGHNA, CDR2 YSLEER. Trimming shortened V by 0 bases and J by 7 bases, and 12 bases separated the two germline ends.

This chain links TRBV10-3 with TRBJ2-7; 8 nucleotides match TRBD2. The CDR3 totals 14 residues. Germline V gene sequence: CDR1 ENHRY, CDR2 SYGVKD. The ends lost 3 bases at V and 6 bases at J; junction bases unmatched: 7. The CDR3 is CAISDSAGVGEQYF. DNA of the CDR3: TGTGCCATCAGTGATTCAGCGGGAGTAGGCGAGCAGTACTTC.

The genes are TRBV5-1 and TRBJ2-2, with TRBD1 as a possible D gene (6 bases). This CDR3 is built from 13 residues. Trimming took 7 bases from V and 5 from J, leaving 12 bases between them. Germline CDR1 SGHRS, CDR2 YFSETQ. CDR3 nucleotides: TGCGCCAGCGGCCGGACAGTTACCGGGGAGCTGTTTTTT. Amino acid sequence: CASGRTVTGELFF.

V and J are TRBV6-5 and TRBJ2-7, with 7 bases fitting TRBD2. This CDR3 is 15 amino acids long. J was trimmed by 4 bases and V by 4 bases; bases with no gene match: 10. Germline CDR1 MNHEY, CDR2 SVGAGI. The CDR3 DNA sequence: TGTGCCAGCAGTTTTCTAGCGGAGAGATCTTACGAGCAGTACTTC. Amino acids: CASSFLAERSYEQYF.

V usage is TRBV5-1 and J usage is TRBJ1-3; tentatively, D is TRBD1 (6 bases). The CDR3 totals 15 residues. From germline, CDR1 is SGHRS and CDR2 YFSETQ. V lost 0 bases to trimming and J lost 4 bases, with 11 bases between them. The CDR3 protein is CASSLVSGEGNTIYF. The CDR3 DNA is TGCGCCAGCAGCTTGGTTTCAGGGGAAGGAAACACCATATATTTT. Supplemented by reference TRBV5-1 and TRBJ1-3, the full variable domain reads KAGVTQTPRYLIKTRGQQVTLSCSPISGHRSVSWYQQTPGQGLQFLFEYFSETQRNKGNFPGRFSGRQFSNSRSEMNVSTLELGDSALYLCASSLVSGEGNTIYFGEGSWLTVV.

The gene calls are TRBV7-9 and TRBJ1-1, with D perhaps matching TRBD1 (6 bases). This CDR3 spans 16 amino acids. V was cut by 5 bases and J by 0 bases, with 16 bases left in between. The germline CDR1 and CDR2 sequences are SEHNR and FQNEAQ (reference sequence). The CDR3 nucleotides are TGTGCCAGCAGCGTCAGGGGAGGAGGGATGAACACTGAAGCTTTCTTT. Translation gives CASSVRGGGMNTEAFF.

This rearrangement joins TRBV6-1 to TRBJ2-7, with no clear D. CDR1 and CDR2 (germline): MNHNS, SASEGT. The length of the CDR3 is 12 residues. Trimming removed 6 bases from V and 3 bases from J, with 9 bases in between. CDR3 sequence: CASSGPYYEQYF. For the CDR3, the DNA is TGTGCCAGCAGCGGACCCTACTACGAGCAGTACTTC.

The chain combines TRBV28 with TRBJ2-7; D remains unclear. The CDR3 has 13 residues. Trimming removed 4 bases at V and 7 bases at J, with 14 bases between. Germline loops: CDR1 MDHEN, CDR2 SYDVKM. CDR3: CASSSNGPREQYF. The DNA of the CDR3 is TGTGCCAGCAGTTCGAACGGGCCTCGGGAGCAGTACTTC.

The rearrangement uses TRBV9 and TRBJ2-3, with 11 nucleotides matching TRBD2. CDR1 is SGDLS, CDR2 YYNGEE, per germline. Trimming cost V 3 bases and J 6 bases; bases outside gene matches: 9. This CDR3 region has 16 residues. CDR3: CASSGSLAGATDTQYF. The DNA for the CDR3 is TGTGCCAGCAGCGGATCACTAGCGGGAGCAACTGATACGCAGTATTTT.

The gene calls are TRBV28 and TRBJ2-5; 9 positions match TRBD2. The V segment lost 3 bases and the J segment 0 bases; nucleotides outside the gene matches: 11. This CDR3 region has 18 residues. Looked up from germline, CDR1 is MDHEN and CDR2 is SYDVKM. CDR3 DNA sequence: TGTGCCAGCAGTTTCCGGTTGCGGGCGGGGGGGGACCAAGAGACCCAGTACTTC. Its protein product is CASSFRLRAGGDQETQYF. Together with reference TRBV28 and TRBJ2-5, the CDR3 gives the full variable domain: DVKVTQSSRYLVKRTGEKVFLECVQDMDHENMFWYRQDPGLGLRLIYFSYDVKMKEKGDIPEGYSVSREKKERFSLILESASTNQTSMYLCASSFRLRAGGDQETQYFGPGTRLLVL.

This sequence joins TRBV5-1 and TRBJ2-3; possible D gene TRBD2, 5 bases. V was trimmed by 0 bases and J by 2 bases, leaving 10 bases between them. Per germline, CDR1 SGHRS and CDR2 YFSETQ. This CDR3 has 15 amino acids. CDR3 bases: TGCGCCAGCAGCTTGGAGCGGTCCTACACAGATACGCAGTATTTT. Amino acid sequence: CASSLERSYTDTQYF.

The rearrangement joins TRBV19 to TRBJ1-2; D ambiguous. The CDR3 loop spans 12 amino acids. V lost 6 bases and J lost 6, with 11 bases in between. Germline assignment: CDR1 LNHDA and CDR2 SQIVND (reference sequence). This CDR3 reads CASSSAGNGYTF. DNA for the CDR3: TGTGCCAGTAGCTCGGCGGGGAATGGCTACACCTTC.

This sequence joins TRBV7-3 and TRBJ2-7; 8 bases are shared with TRBD2. CDR3 length equals 16 residues. CDR1 is SGHTA and CDR2 is FQGTGA in the germline V gene. The J segment lost 2 bases and the V segment lost 5 bases, leaving 11 bases of the junction unmatched. CDR3 sequence (DNA): TGTGCCAGCAGCCGAAGCGGGGGTGGGGGACCCTACGAGCAGTACTTC. Translated: CASSRSGGGGPYEQYF.

This chain uses TRBV7-6 with TRBJ2-5, with D perhaps matching TRBD1 (6 bases). Trimming shortened V by 5 bases and J by 3 bases, and 13 bases separated the two germline ends. CDR1 and CDR2 (germline): SGHVS, FNYEAQ. This CDR3 spans 14 amino acids. This chain's CDR3 is CASSLQGHEETQYF. The DNA for the CDR3 is TGTGCCAGCAGCCTCCAGGGACACGAAGAGACCCAGTACTTC.

This clone was counted a single time. The J gene is TRBJ2-5, the V gene TRBV18, with 8 bases fitting TRBD1. CDR3 length equals 15 residues. With 5 bases clipped from V and 4 bases from J, the junction kept 9 bases outside the gene matches. Germline-derived CDR1 and CDR2 are KGHSH and LQKENI. The CDR3 DNA reads as TGTGCCAGCTCAGTATCTCGGACAGGGTTAGAGACCCAGTACTTC. It encodes CASSVSRTGLETQYF.

The chain is built from TRBV6-5 and TRBJ1-1, with 7 nucleotides matching TRBD1. The CDR3 runs 14 residues. Germline trimming cut 0 bases from V and 4 bases from J; bases unmatched to any gene: 2. In germline, CDR1 is MNHEY, CDR2 SVGAGI. DNA for the CDR3: TGTGCCAGCAGTTACTCGACAGGGCTCACTGAAGCTTTCTTT. This sequence encodes CASSYSTGLTEAFF.

The V and J genes are TRBV6-4 and TRBJ2-1; no firm D call. The germline gives CDR1 MRHNA, CDR2 SNTAGT. The V and J ends lost 2 bases and 0 bases respectively, with 5 bases between them. CDR3 length: 14 amino acids. The CDR3 sequence: CASSDGDSYNEQFF. The DNA for the CDR3 is TGTGCCAGCAGTGACGGCGACTCCTACAATGAGCAGTTCTTC.

The chain links TRBV27 to TRBJ2-1; 12 nucleotides match TRBD1. The CDR3 length is 17 residues. Germline-derived CDR1 and CDR2 are MNHEY and SMNVEV (reference sequence). V shed 1 base and J 10 bases; nucleotides not matched to a gene: 11. CDR3 protein: CASSLFHGTGGSVEQFF. CDR3 DNA: TGTGCCAGCAGTTTATTCCACGGGACAGGGGGCTCCGTCGAGCAGTTCTTC.

The chain joins TRBV7-8 to TRBJ2-1; 9 positions match TRBD2. Germline CDR1 reads SGHVS; CDR2 reads FQNEAQ. The CDR3 spans 15 residues. J gave up 6 bases and V 0 bases, and 3 bases lay outside the gene matches. This chain's CDR3 is CASSLASGSLNEQFF. CDR3 bases: TGTGCCAGCAGCTTAGCTAGCGGGAGCCTCAATGAGCAGTTCTTC.

The chain joins TRBV5-6 to TRBJ2-5; D possibly corresponds to TRBD2 (6 bases). CDR3 length: 15 residues. V gave up 3 bases and J gave up 3 bases, with 15 bases separating them. Germline CDR1 reads SGHDT; CDR2 reads YYEEEE. The DNA for the CDR3 is TGTGCCAGCAGCTGGGGGGTGGGGTCTGAAGAGACCCAGTACTTC. Translation gives CASSWGVGSEETQYF.

This rearrangement joins TRBV11-2 to TRBJ2-3; 11 positions match TRBD2. Germline CDR1 reads SGHAT; CDR2 reads FQNNGV. J was trimmed by 2 bases and V by 6 bases; bases with no gene match: 16. This CDR3 has 19 residues. CDR3 residues: CASRLAGVRGVGYTDTQYF. Here the CDR3 DNA reads TGTGCCAGCAGACTAGCGGGAGTTCGGGGGGTCGGGTACACAGATACGCAGTATTTT.

J is TRBJ1-1 and V is TRBV28; no clear D gene. V was clipped by 7 bases and J by 0 bases, with 18 bases between them. In germline, CDR1 is MDHEN, CDR2 SYDVKM. The CDR3 consists of 16 residues. The CDR3 sequence is CASTGHSPPVNTEAFF. CDR3 bases: TGTGCCAGCACAGGTCACAGCCCTCCGGTGAACACTGAAGCTTTCTTT.

V gene TRBV2 combines with J gene TRBJ1-3; tentatively, D is TRBD1 (5 bases). The germline CDR1 and CDR2 sequences are SNHLY and FYNNEI. The CDR3 is 13 amino acids. Trimming stripped 10 bases from V and 2 bases from J, with 12 bases between. This CDR3 is CAIQGSTGNTIYF. The CDR3 bases are TGTGCCATCCAGGGATCAACTGGAAACACCATATATTTT.

This clone appeared a single time. The rearrangement uses TRBV19 and TRBJ1-1; no reliable D call. V was clipped by 7 bases and J by 5 bases, with 14 bases between them. This CDR3 is 13 amino acids long. Germline V gene data show CDR1 as LNHDA and CDR2 as SQIVND (reference sequence). Written as DNA, the CDR3 is TGTGCCAGTATGTGGACGTCTGTGACTGAAGCTTTCTTT. The encoded protein is CASMWTSVTEAFF.